These 30 T cell receptor beta chains share one sample of origin, sequenced in a study of pediatric ulcerative colitis. During colonoscopy, one to two rectal pinch biopsies were collected. The data were produced by immunoSEQ multiplex PCR, yet TCRdb's version contains in-frame clones alone and is incomplete. The data show fewer than 20,000 clones, with just under 75% seen just once and around 7% held by the top ten. Sequenced sample: gut tissue. The source is a boy between 10 and 17 years old with moderate ulcerative colitis.

This clone showed up just once. This rearrangement joins TRBV6-6 to TRBJ1-5; D possibly corresponds to TRBD1 (5 bases). The CDR3 is 15 residues long. Germline CDR1 is MNHNY and CDR2 is SVGAGI (reference sequence). The V end lost 6 bases, the J end lost 3 bases, and 15 bases lay between the germline ends. The CDR3 here is CASSPNDRINQPQHF. The CDR3 DNA is TGTGCCAGCAGCCCCAACGACAGAATCAATCAGCCCCAGCATTTT.

This chain links TRBV4-1 with TRBJ1-2, with 7 bases identical to TRBD1. Germline V CDR1 and CDR2: MGHRA, YSYEKL. The CDR3 spans 16 residues. V was pared by 0 bases and J by 4 bases, with 8 bases of the junction left unmatched. CDR3 sequence (DNA): TGCGCCAGCAGCCAAGAAAGGGGGCGAACACCCTATGGCTACACCTTC. Translating it yields CASSQERGRTPYGYTF.

This clone appeared a few times. V usage is TRBV5-4 and J usage is TRBJ1-3; 7 bases align to TRBD1. This CDR3 has 16 amino acids. V lost 1 base and J lost 0; bases outside the gene matches: 4. Germline lookup yields CDR1 SGHNT and CDR2 YYREEE (reference sequence). The CDR3 protein is CASSLTRGSSGNTIYF. DNA for the CDR3: TGTGCCAGCAGCTTGACCAGGGGGAGCTCTGGAAACACCATATATTTT.

The chain is built from TRBV6-1 and TRBJ1-5; D unclear. Germline loops: CDR1 MNHNS, CDR2 SASEGT. Trimming stripped 6 bases from V and 3 bases from J, with 9 bases between. CDR3 length equals 13 residues. The CDR3 DNA sequence: TGTGCCAGCAGAGATCCCCCCAATCAGCCCCAGCATTTT. Translating it yields CASRDPPNQPQHF.

The CDR3 region is CASSPRTGRMPYGYTF. In nucleotides, the CDR3 is TGCGCCAGCAGCCCCCGGACAGGCCGAATGCCTTATGGCTACACCTTC. This chain connects TRBV5-1 to TRBJ1-2, with 7 bases that match TRBD1. The CDR3 length is 16 residues. J lost 5 bases, V lost 4 bases, and 14 bases had no gene match. Germline V lookup: CDR1 SGHRS, CDR2 YFSETQ.

The gene calls are TRBV7-2 and TRBJ1-1; D gene ambiguous. Germline V CDR1 and CDR2: SGHTA, FQGNSA. V lost 4 bases to trimming and J lost 4 bases, with 13 bases between them. The CDR3 totals 14 residues. CDR3 sequence (DNA): TGTGCCAGCAGCTCCCGTCGGGGTGTCACTGAAGCTTTCTTT. Translation gives CASSSRRGVTEAFF. Using reference TRBV7-2 and TRBJ1-1 for the parts outside the CDR3, the full variable domain is GAGVSQSPSNKVTEKGKDVELRCDPISGHTALYWYRQSLGQGLEFLIYFQGNSAPDKSGLPSDRFSAERTGGSVSTLTIQRTQQEDSAVYLCASSSRRGVTEAFFGQGTRLTVV.

This clone is labeled as medium-sized (0.01 to 0.1%). Other nucleotide sequences from this sample produce the same CDR3. V is TRBV9 and J is TRBJ1-1; the match to TRBD1 covers 10 bases. V was pared by 2 bases and J by 5 bases, with 6 bases of the junction left unmatched. This CDR3 is 15 amino acids long. The germline V gene encodes CDR1 SGDLS and CDR2 YYNGEE. The CDR3 DNA sequence: TGTGCCAGCAGCGTGGTCGGACAGGGGGATACTGAAGCTTTCTTT. Its protein is CASSVVGQGDTEAFF.

The chain combines TRBV29-1 with TRBJ2-1, with 7 bases lining up with TRBD2. V lost 7 bases, J lost 0 bases, and 6 bases stayed unmatched. CDR3 length: 14 amino acids. The germline V gene has CDR1 SQVTM and CDR2 ANQGSEA. CDR3 coding DNA: TGCAGCGCCGCTAGGACTAGCTCCTACAATGAGCAGTTCTTC. It translates to CSAARTSSYNEQFF.

Note on this clone: The junction departs from germline at one end; a sequencing error may be responsible. The rearrangement uses TRBV6-1 and TRBJ2-3, with D perhaps TRBD1 (7 bases). The CDR3 spans 12 residues. Germline V gene sequence: CDR1 MNHNS, CDR2 SASEGT. The CDR3 DNA sequence: TGTGCCAGCAGTGACGGGCGGAGGGACAGTAGTTTT. It codes for CASSDGRRDSSF.

The chain joins TRBV20-1 to TRBJ2-1; D might be TRBD1 or TRBD2, each matching 5 bases. The germline V and J ends were trimmed by 5 bases and 5 bases, with 7 bases remaining between them. Germline CDR1 DFQATT, CDR2 SNEGSKA (reference sequence). This CDR3 has 11 amino acids. CDR3 sequence (DNA): TGCAGTGCTGAGGGGCACAATGAGCAGTTCTTC. Encoded protein: CSAEGHNEQFF.

The rearrangement links TRBV5-6 to TRBJ1-3, with D possibly matching TRBD1 (6 bases). Germline-derived CDR1 and CDR2 are SGHDT and YYEEEE. The germline V and J ends were trimmed by 4 bases and 2 bases, with 19 bases remaining between them. The CDR3 loop spans 17 amino acids. The CDR3 DNA reads as TGTGCCAGCAGCCGGCCAATACAGGGAGAGCCTGGAAACACCATATATTTT. It translates to CASSRPIQGEPGNTIYF.

This chain joins TRBV7-2 and TRBJ2-3, with 7 bases lining up with TRBD1. CDR1 is SGHTA and CDR2 is FQGNSA in the germline V gene. This CDR3 has 17 amino acids. V dropped 1 base and J dropped 5; count of bases not matched to a gene: 12. This CDR3 reads CASSLVDRALYRDTQYF. CDR3 DNA sequence: TGTGCCAGCAGCTTAGTCGACAGGGCCCTTTATAGAGATACGCAGTATTTT.

V gene TRBV5-5 combines with J gene TRBJ2-5; D is tentatively TRBD1 or TRBD2 (5 bases each). CDR1 is SGHKS, CDR2 YYEKEE, per germline (reference sequence). V was pared by 2 bases and J by 4 bases, with 18 bases between. The CDR3 is 16 residues long. The CDR3 protein is CASSFLGGFDSETQYF. The CDR3 nucleotides are TGTGCCAGCAGCTTCCTTGGGGGTTTTGACTCAGAGACCCAGTACTTC.

The chain combines TRBV7-6 with TRBJ2-1; 13 nucleotides line up with TRBD2. This CDR3 has 19 amino acids. After removal of 1 base from V and 0 bases from J, the junction contained 6 bases not matched to a gene. The germline gives CDR1 SGHVS, CDR2 FNYEAQ. In DNA, the CDR3 is TGTGCCAGCAGCTTAGGACTAGCGGGGGGCATTAGCTCCTACAATGAGCAGTTCTTC. This gives the protein CASSLGLAGGISSYNEQFF.

V gene TRBV2 combines with J gene TRBJ1-5; perhaps TRBD1 as D (5 bases). CDR1 is SNHLY and CDR2 is FYNNEI in the germline V gene. The CDR3 has 15 amino acids. V was clipped by 6 bases and J by 10 bases, with 22 bases between them. CDR3: CASRAGARSLQPQHF. CDR3 nucleotide sequence: TGTGCCAGCAGAGCTGGGGCACGTAGTCTCCAACCCCAGCATTTT. Filled out from reference TRBV2 and TRBJ1-5, the complete variable domain reads EPEVTQTPSHQVTQMGQEVILRCVPISNHLYFYWYRQILGQKVEFLVSFYNNEISEKSEIFDDQFSVERPDGSNFTLKIRSTKLEDSAMYFCASRAGARSLQPQHFGDGTRLSIL.

This clone was recorded once. CDR3 loop: CASSIRAGLTYEQYF. CDR3 DNA sequence: TGTGCCAGTAGTATAAGGGCGGGACTTACCTACGAGCAGTACTTC. The chain joins TRBV19 to TRBJ2-7, with D possibly TRBD2 on 6 matching bases. There are 15 residues in the CDR3. Germline V lookup: CDR1 LNHDA, CDR2 SQIVND (reference sequence). The V end was cut by 2 bases, the J end by 2 bases, with 13 bases between.

This chain connects TRBV5-6 to TRBJ2-2, with unresolved D. The CDR3 spans 15 residues. Trimming took 0 bases from V and 2 from J, leaving 8 bases between them. Per the germline V gene, CDR1 is SGHDT and CDR2 is YYEEEE. The CDR3 region is CASSLGFENTGELFF. CDR3 coding DNA: TGTGCCAGCAGCTTGGGGTTTGAAAACACCGGGGAGCTGTTTTTT.

The gene calls are TRBV7-2 and TRBJ2-1; D gene ambiguous. Germline V CDR1 and CDR2: SGHTA, FQGNSA. The CDR3 length is 12 residues. Trimming took 4 bases from V and 8 from J, leaving 9 bases between them. CDR3 coding DNA: TGTGCCAGCAGCTCAAATAGGTATGAGCAGTTCTTC. Protein product: CASSSNRYEQFF.

The chain carries TRBV19 and TRBJ1-2, with a possible D match to TRBD1 (5 bases). With 7 bases removed from V and 4 bases from J, the gap between germline ends came to 19 bases. Germline V CDR1 and CDR2: LNHDA, SQIVND (reference sequence). The length of the CDR3 is 15 residues. Here the CDR3 reads CASTQRDRKSYGYTF. CDR3 coding DNA: TGTGCCAGTACCCAACGCGACAGAAAAAGCTATGGCTACACCTTC.

The rearrangement joins TRBV5-4 to TRBJ2-5; D is undetermined. The CDR3 contains 12 residues. CDR1 is SGHNT, CDR2 YYREEE, per germline (reference sequence). V dropped 1 base and J dropped 2 bases, with 3 bases sitting between them. DNA for the CDR3: TGTGCCAGCAGCTTGCCACAAGAGACCCAGTACTTC. Protein sequence: CASSLPQETQYF.

This clone was detected a few times. The CDR3 region has the DNA TGTGCCAGCAGTCCAGGGGGCGCGGGCTACACCTTC. The encoded protein is CASSPGGAGYTF. The chain carries TRBV5-4 and TRBJ1-2, with 8 bases that match TRBD1. J gave up 8 bases and V 5 bases, and 5 bases lay outside the gene matches. This CDR3 spans 12 amino acids. Germline values: CDR1 SGHNT, CDR2 YYREEE (reference sequence).

The chain employs TRBV7-2 and TRBJ2-7; TRBD1 matches at 9 bases. Germline V CDR1 and CDR2: SGHTA, FQGNSA. The CDR3 extends over 15 amino acids. V lost 4 bases and J lost 2; bases outside the gene matches: 6. CDR3 sequence (DNA): TGTGCCAGCAGCTCGGGGACAGGGTCGACCTACGAGCAGTACTTC. Translation: CASSSGTGSTYEQYF.

The chain links TRBV5-8 to TRBJ1-3; D is possibly TRBD1 (6 bases). V was clipped by 0 bases and J by 6 bases, with 10 bases between them. This CDR3 region has 14 residues. The germline gives CDR1 SGHTS, CDR2 YDEGEE. The CDR3 DNA follows: TGTGCCAGCAGCTTGGCCGGACAGCCAAACACCATATATTTT. This gives the protein CASSLAGQPNTIYF.

V usage is TRBV9 and J usage is TRBJ1-5; D is ambiguous. From germline, CDR1 is SGDLS and CDR2 YYNGEE. V was cut by 4 bases and J by 4 bases, with 15 bases left in between. This CDR3 region has 15 residues. The CDR3 loop reads CASSPSMEDNQPQHF. CDR3 nucleotides: TGTGCCAGCAGCCCGAGTATGGAAGATAATCAGCCCCAGCATTTT.

The rearrangement links TRBV21-1 to TRBJ1-5; the table's D gene call, TRBD1, was not cross checked with the DNA. TRBV21-1 corresponds to a pseudogene. The CDR3 has 16 amino acids. CDR3 residues: CASSQILRDSLQPQHF. The CDR3 bases are TGTGCCAGCAGCCAAATCCTCCGGGACAGTTTACAGCCCCAGCATTTT.

This chain joins TRBV5-4 and TRBJ2-1; 10 positions agree with TRBD2. J gave up 6 bases and V 0 bases, and 9 bases lay outside the gene matches. Germline V CDR1 and CDR2: SGHNT, YYREEE (reference sequence). The CDR3 sequence is 17 residues long. CDR3 sequence: CASSLAPSGSSGNEQFF. The CDR3 nucleotides are TGTGCCAGCAGCTTGGCCCCTAGCGGGAGTAGTGGCAATGAGCAGTTCTTC.

The chain uses TRBV27 and TRBJ2-7; 7 bases are shared with TRBD1. This CDR3 has 12 amino acids. V was clipped by 8 bases and J by 4 bases; unmatched bases: 5. Germline V lookup: CDR1 MNHEY, CDR2 SMNVEV (reference sequence). The CDR3 DNA reads TGTGCCAGCGGCCTACAGGGGTACGAGCAGTACTTC. Protein: CASGLQGYEQYF.

This sequence joins TRBV14 and TRBJ1-6; D unclear. The CDR3 consists of 15 residues. Deletions cut 4 bases from V and 3 bases from J, with 10 bases between. Germline V CDR1 and CDR2: SGHDN, FVKESK. This chain's CDR3 is CASSRGGVYNSPLHF. CDR3 coding DNA: TGTGCCAGCAGCCGTGGTGGGGTCTATAATTCACCCCTCCACTTT.

V is TRBV2 and J is TRBJ1-2; D perhaps matches TRBD1 (6 bases). CDR1 and CDR2 from the germline V gene are SNHLY and FYNNEI. The CDR3 totals 13 residues. Trimming took off 6 bases at V and 1 base at J, with 9 bases between the two ends. The CDR3 DNA reads TGTGCCAGCAGGGCGGACAGTAACTATGGCTACACCTTC. Its translation is CASRADSNYGYTF.

This clone was recorded only once. The CDR3 DNA sequence: TGTGCCAGCTCACCATCAAAGGAGGCCCTTTTCAAAAACATTCAGTACTTC. It is translated as CASSPSKEALFKNIQYF. The gene calls are TRBV18 and TRBJ2-4; D possibly corresponds to TRBD2 (5 bases). CDR1 and CDR2 from the germline V gene are KGHSH and LQKENI. V was cut by 2 bases and J by 3 bases, with 17 bases left in between. The CDR3 has 17 residues. The full variable domain, completed using reference TRBV18 and TRBJ2-4, is NAGVMQNPRHLVRRRGQEARLRCSPMKGHSHVYWYRQLPEEGLKFMVYLQKENIIDESGMPKERFSAEFPKEGPSILRIQQVVRGDSAAYFCASSPSKEALFKNIQYFGAGTRLSVL.